The 3 T cell receptor beta chains below come from one sample, sequenced in a study of Tregs in tolerant kidney transplant recipients. Data came from immunoSEQ multiplex PCR; TCRdb stores just in-frame clones and leaves some out. The sample lists about 56,000 clones, about 86% occurring once. Sequenced: CD4+ T cells from blood. The receptors stem from a human donor in good health.

This chain uses TRBV30 with TRBJ2-4; no firm D call. Trimming left V 0 bases short and J 5 bases short, with 8 bases between. Germline V lookup: CDR1 GTSNPN, CDR2 SVGIG (reference sequence). The CDR3 spans 13 residues. Here the CDR3 reads CAWSVRTENIQYF. In DNA, the CDR3 is TGTGCCTGGAGTGTAAGAACAGAAAACATTCAGTACTTC. The complete variable domain, with remaining parts taken from reference TRBV30 and TRBJ2-4, reads SQTIHQWPATLVQPVGSPLSLECTVEGTSNPNLYWYRQAAGRGLQLLFYSVGIGQISSEVPQNLSASRPQDRQFILSSKKLLLSDSGFYLCAWSVRTENIQYFGAGTRLSVL.

This clone showed up just once. The V call is TRBV5-5, the J call TRBJ2-5; 8 nucleotides agree with TRBD2. The trim removed 4 bases at V and 5 bases at J, leaving 19 bases unmatched. Per the germline V gene, CDR1 is SGHKS and CDR2 is YYEKEE (reference sequence). The CDR3 contains 18 residues. CDR3 in amino acids: CASSPGMASGLSRETQYF. DNA for the CDR3: TGTGCCAGCAGCCCTGGTATGGCTAGCGGGCTGTCCCGTGAGACCCAGTACTTC.

CDR3 sequence (DNA): TGCGCCAGCAGCACCGGAGGCCAGGTCTATGGCTACACCTTC. Translated, it gives CASSTGGQVYGYTF. The chain combines TRBV5-1 with TRBJ1-2; D unresolved. The CDR3 spans 14 residues. V was clipped by 4 bases and J by 4 bases, with 14 bases between them. Germline lookup yields CDR1 SGHRS and CDR2 YFSETQ.